The 20 T cell receptor beta chains below all came from one sample that was sequenced in a study of blood T cell repertoires in COVID-19. Assay: immunoSEQ multiplex PCR; the TCRdb copy retains only in-frame clones and omits some. The sample lists about 34,000 clones, about 85% occurring once. The specimen sequenced was peripheral blood. The receptors derive from a human donor with acute or convalescent COVID-19. The donor label of this sample is uncertain.

This clone has a handful of counts. The chain uses TRBV28 and TRBJ1-5; a weak D match, TRBD1 (6 bases). The CDR3 covers 12 residues. In germline, CDR1 is MDHEN, CDR2 SYDVKM. Trimming shortened V by 6 bases and J by 6 bases, and 9 bases separated the two germline ends. The CDR3 nucleotides are TGTGCCAGCAGCCAACAGGGTCAGCCCCAGCATTTT. Its protein product is CASSQQGQPQHF.

The genes are TRBV5-1 and TRBJ2-7, with 9 bases identical to TRBD1. Germline trimming cut 0 bases from V and 0 bases from J; bases unmatched to any gene: 1. The germline V gene has CDR1 SGHRS and CDR2 YFSETQ. This CDR3 has 15 residues. CDR3 protein: CASSLGDRVSYEQYF. CDR3 bases: TGCGCCAGCAGCTTGGGGGACAGGGTCTCCTACGAGCAGTACTTC.

In this sample, this clone turned up a few times. The V and J genes are TRBV5-1 and TRBJ2-5; D not resolved. V lost 0 bases and J 5 bases, leaving 5 bases between the germline ends. CDR1 is SGHRS and CDR2 is YFSETQ in the germline V gene. This CDR3 contains 12 residues. The CDR3: CASSLAFETQYF. The CDR3, as DNA: TGCGCCAGCAGCTTGGCTTTCGAGACCCAGTACTTC.

The chain links TRBV10-3 to TRBJ2-1; TRBD2 agrees at 14 bases. The trim removed 6 bases at V and 5 bases at J, leaving 6 bases unmatched. There are 16 residues in the CDR3. The germline CDR1 and CDR2 sequences are ENHRY and SYGVKD. The DNA of the CDR3 is TGTGCCATCAGGGATAAGACTAGCGGGAGGGACAATGAGCAGTTCTTC. This codes for CAIRDKTSGRDNEQFF.

J is TRBJ2-2 and V is TRBV7-2; D gene unclear. Germline CDR1 is SGHTA and CDR2 is FQGNSA. Trimming shortened V by 1 base and J by 10 bases, and 10 bases separated the two germline ends. CDR3 size: 13 residues. The CDR3 DNA reads TGTGCCAGCAGCTTAGGGCCCCCGAAGGAGCTGTTTTTT. It yields the protein CASSLGPPKELFF. The full variable domain, with the rest looked up from reference TRBV7-2 and TRBJ2-2, is GAGVSQSPSNKVTEKGKDVELRCDPISGHTALYWYRQSLGQGLEFLIYFQGNSAPDKSGLPSDRFSAERTGGSVSTLTIQRTQQEDSAVYLCASSLGPPKELFFGEGSRLTVL.

The V gene is TRBV20-1, the J gene TRBJ2-1; 11 positions match TRBD2. V shed 3 bases and J 0 bases; nucleotides not matched to a gene: 4. The CDR3 sequence is 16 residues long. The germline V gene has CDR1 DFQATT and CDR2 SNEGSKA (reference sequence). This CDR3 is CSASLAGGGSYNEQFF. CDR3 in DNA: TGCAGTGCTAGTTTAGCGGGGGGGGGCTCCTACAATGAGCAGTTCTTC.

DNA for the CDR3: TGTGCCAGCAGCTTAAGAGGAGGGACTTACGAGCAGTACTTC. This translates into CASSLRGGTYEQYF. The chain carries TRBV11-3 and TRBJ2-7; D may be TRBD2 (6 bases). CDR3 length equals 14 residues. Germline CDR1 SGHNT, CDR2 YENEEA. Trimming left V 2 bases short and J 4 bases short, with 12 bases between.

This clone was detected only a few times. The chain employs TRBV4-2 and TRBJ2-3; D possibly corresponds to TRBD1 (5 bases). CDR1 LGHNA and CDR2 YNFKEQ come from the germline V gene. Trimming pared 0 bases from V and 4 bases from J, leaving 8 bases between. The CDR3 consists of 14 residues. The CDR3: CASSQDLGADTQYF. The CDR3 DNA reads as TGTGCCAGCAGCCAAGATTTAGGGGCAGATACGCAGTATTTT.

There are a few counts of this clone. The chain has TRBV14 and TRBJ1-1; 7 nucleotides match TRBD1. This CDR3 contains 16 residues. The V segment lost 1 base and the J segment 0 bases; nucleotides outside the gene matches: 5. Germline V gene lookup returns CDR1 SGHDN and CDR2 FVKESK. This CDR3 reads CASSQGLGTVNTEAFF. The CDR3 coding sequence is TGTGCCAGCAGCCAAGGTCTCGGGACAGTGAACACTGAAGCTTTCTTT.

This clone showed up just a few times. The chain has TRBV6-5 and TRBJ1-2, with no clear D. CDR1 MNHEY and CDR2 SVGAGI come from the germline V gene. The germline V and J ends were trimmed by 6 bases and 4 bases, with 15 bases remaining between them. This CDR3 is 14 amino acids long. CDR3 amino acids: CASRTDLSAYGYTF. The DNA for the CDR3 is TGTGCCAGCAGGACCGATCTAAGCGCCTATGGCTACACCTTC.

This clone has just one count. The chain recombines TRBV29-1 with TRBJ1-5, with D uncertain. Between the trimmed V and J ends, which lost 4 bases and 2 bases, there was a span of 6 bases. The CDR3 has 12 amino acids. Per the germline V gene, CDR1 is SQVTM and CDR2 is ANQGSEA. CDR3 coding DNA: TGCAGCGTTGCGGAGGGCAATCAGCCCCAGCATTTT. It is translated as CSVAEGNQPQHF.

The V gene is TRBV7-8, the J gene TRBJ2-7, with 10 nucleotides matching TRBD2. Germline CDR1 is SGHVS and CDR2 is FQNEAQ. The CDR3 extends over 15 amino acids. V was clipped by 2 bases and J by 6 bases; unmatched bases: 7. The CDR3 bases are TGTGCCAGCAGCTTAAAAGCGGGAGGGCGAGGCGAGCAGTACTTC. This sequence encodes CASSLKAGGRGEQYF.

The chain combines TRBV7-9 with TRBJ2-3, with TRBD1 as a possible D gene (6 bases). The germline V and J ends were trimmed by 5 bases and 0 bases, with 12 bases remaining between them. Germline loops: CDR1 SEHNR, CDR2 FQNEAQ (reference sequence). The CDR3 has 15 residues. CDR3 in DNA: TGTGCCAGCAGCCCCCCAGGGGCTAGCACAGATACGCAGTATTTT. Its protein is CASSPPGASTDTQYF.

This clone was seen a single time. The chain joins TRBV20-1 to TRBJ2-5; D gene uncertain. This CDR3 has 10 amino acids. Trimming stripped 6 bases from V and 5 bases from J, with 7 bases between. In germline, CDR1 is DFQATT, CDR2 SNEGSKA (reference sequence). The CDR3 spells CSALEETQYF. The CDR3 DNA sequence: TGCAGTGCCCTGGAGGAGACCCAGTACTTC.

This clone was seen only once. The V and J genes are TRBV14 and TRBJ2-1, with D possibly TRBD2 on 6 matching bases. Trimming removed 1 base at V and 3 bases at J, with 22 bases between. The CDR3 contains 19 residues. From germline, CDR1 is SGHDN and CDR2 FVKESK. For the CDR3, the DNA is TGTGCCAGCAGCCAAGGGCCTTTGAAAAGCAGGGAGGTCTACAATGAGCAGTTCTTC. It encodes CASSQGPLKSREVYNEQFF.

This chain links TRBV6-6 with TRBJ1-6, with 10 bases aligning to TRBD1. The CDR3 runs 18 residues. Looked up from germline, CDR1 is MNHNY and CDR2 is SVGAGI (reference sequence). J lost 8 bases, V lost 5 bases, and 15 bases had no gene match. The CDR3 bases are TGTGCCAGCAGTCGGGCCGGTGACAGGGGGCTTTCTTATTCACCCCTCCACTTT. Translation gives CASSRAGDRGLSYSPLHF.

This rearrangement joins TRBV6-4 to TRBJ1-6; unclear D gene. Germline V lookup: CDR1 MRHNA, CDR2 SNTAGT. The length of the CDR3 is 14 residues. The germline V and J ends were trimmed by 3 bases and 7 bases, with 10 bases remaining between them. The CDR3 DNA is TGTGCCAGCAGTGAGAACGGGATCAATTCACCCCTCCACTTT. It specifies CASSENGINSPLHF.

V usage is TRBV25-1 and J usage is TRBJ2-1; 14 bases line up with TRBD2. Germline-derived CDR1 and CDR2 are MGHDK and SYGVNS. This CDR3 contains 15 residues. V lost 3 bases and J lost 10; bases outside the gene matches: 5. The CDR3 DNA reads as TGTGCCAGCAGTGACCCGGGACTAGCGGGAGAAGAGCAGTTCTTC. Amino acids: CASSDPGLAGEEQFF. Together with reference TRBV25-1 and TRBJ2-1, the CDR3 gives the full variable domain: EADIYQTPRYLVIGTGKKITLECSQTMGHDKMYWYQQDPGMELHLIHYSYGVNSTEKGDLSSESTVSRIRTEHFPLTLESARPSHTSQYLCASSDPGLAGEEQFFGPGTRLTVL.

The chain joins TRBV3-1 (or the pseudogene TRBV3-2) to TRBJ1-6; D unresolved. Germline values: CDR1 LGHDT, CDR2 YNNKEL (reference sequence). The CDR3 covers 13 residues. The ends were cut back, 5 bases at V and 8 bases at J, with 10 bases in the middle. CDR3 nucleotides: TGTGCCAGCAGCTCTCGGGAGGATTCACCCCTCCACTTT. It is translated as CASSSREDSPLHF.

The chain combines TRBV19 with TRBJ1-5; TRBD1 agrees at 7 bases. CDR3 length equals 15 residues. Germline assignment: CDR1 LNHDA and CDR2 SQIVND (reference sequence). V gave up 6 bases and J gave up 4 bases; unmatched junction bases: 9. DNA for the CDR3: TGTGCCAGTAGCAATACCGGGACAGCGAATCAGCCCCAGCATTTT. It codes for CASSNTGTANQPQHF.